One sample yielded the 30 T cell receptor beta chains listed below, sequenced in a study of long-term antiretroviral therapy in people with HIV. Runs used v3.0 of the immunoSEQ assay and were done at survey level. Profiling relied on immunoSEQ multiplex PCR, and the TCRdb table lists in-frame clones only, not all of them. Counted here are 20,000 to 30,000 clones, more than 85% occurring once; the ten biggest clones make up around 4.8%. The sequenced sample was unsorted PBMCs, obtained 2.7 years after starting antiretroviral therapy. The receptors derive from a man aged 35 to 55 with HIV.

This sequence joins TRBV19 and TRBJ1-1; 7 bases match TRBD1. The CDR3 is made up of 14 amino acids. V shed 5 bases, J shed 3 bases, and the junction held 6 bases outside the gene matches. Germline CDR1 is LNHDA and CDR2 is SQIVND (reference sequence). The CDR3 protein is CASSADRPHTEAFF. Written as DNA, the CDR3 is TGTGCCAGTAGTGCGGACAGGCCTCACACTGAAGCTTTCTTT.

The chain couples TRBV28 to TRBJ2-7; D not resolved. V was clipped by 10 bases and J by 3 bases, with 7 bases between them. CDR3 length equals 10 residues. CDR1 and CDR2 from the germline V gene are MDHEN and SYDVKM. Here the CDR3 DNA reads TGTGCCACCCAAAACTACGAGCAGTACTTC. Protein product: CATQNYEQYF.

J is TRBJ2-1 and V is TRBV9; D may be TRBD2 (5 bases). This CDR3 spans 17 amino acids. Per the germline V gene, CDR1 is SGDLS and CDR2 is YYNGEE. V was shortened by 0 bases and J by 0 bases, with 13 bases between the two germline ends. This chain's CDR3 is CASSVGRAGRSYNEQFF. CDR3 coding DNA: TGTGCCAGCAGCGTAGGAAGGGCGGGCCGCTCCTACAATGAGCAGTTCTTC.

The V call is TRBV7-2, the J call TRBJ2-7, with 8 bases fitting TRBD2. CDR1 is SGHTA and CDR2 is FQGNSA in the germline V gene. The CDR3 loop spans 13 amino acids. With 7 bases clipped from V and 4 bases from J, the junction kept 6 bases outside the gene matches. The chain's CDR3 is CASTQTGGYEQYF. CDR3 DNA sequence: TGTGCCAGCACCCAGACGGGGGGGTACGAGCAGTACTTC.

This clone was seen just once. This chain connects TRBV2 to TRBJ2-1; 11 nucleotides match TRBD2. CDR1 and CDR2 (germline): SNHLY, FYNNEI. There are 16 residues in the CDR3. The trim removed 2 bases at V and 11 bases at J, leaving 11 bases unmatched. CDR3 DNA sequence: TGTGCCAGCAGTGAACTGGGGACTAGCGGAGACTTAAAGCAGTTCTTC. Its translation is CASSELGTSGDLKQFF.

The chain links TRBV7-8 to TRBJ1-2, with D unclear. Trimming shortened V by 2 bases and J by 8 bases, and 15 bases separated the two germline ends. The CDR3 is 14 residues long. CDR1 is SGHVS and CDR2 is FQNEAQ in the germline V gene. The DNA of the CDR3 is TGTGCCAGCAGCTTAATGAACAGCGGCGAGGGCTACACCTTC. Its protein is CASSLMNSGEGYTF.

V is TRBV15 and J is TRBJ1-2; 8 bases are a match to TRBD1. Germline CDR1 and CDR2: LNHNV and YYDKDF (reference sequence). V lost 1 base to trimming and J lost 7 bases; unmatched junction nucleotides: 8. The CDR3 covers 15 residues. As DNA, the CDR3 is TGTGCCACCAGCAGAGGGGGGACAGGATTTAGTGGCTACACCTTC. Residues: CATSRGGTGFSGYTF.

This clone appeared once. The chain has TRBV9 and TRBJ2-7; 7 bases are a match to TRBD2. Germline V gene data show CDR1 as SGDLS and CDR2 as YYNGEE. V lost 4 bases to trimming and J lost 2 bases; unmatched junction nucleotides: 9. The CDR3 has 15 amino acids. Here the CDR3 DNA reads TGTGCCAGCAGCCCCACCGGCGGGAGCCCCTACGAGCAGTACTTC. Translated: CASSPTGGSPYEQYF. Variable domain in full (rest from reference TRBV9 and TRBJ2-7): DSGVTQTPKHLITATGQRVTLRCSPRSGDLSVYWYQQSLDQGLQFLIQYYNGEERAKGNILERFSAQQFPDLHSELNLSSLELGDSALYFCASSPTGGSPYEQYFGPGTRLTVT.

The chain has TRBV11-3 and TRBJ2-1; D is uncertain. Trimming cost V 0 bases and J 12 bases, with 9 bases left between them. Germline-derived CDR1 and CDR2 are SGHNT and YENEEA. The CDR3 covers 12 residues. The CDR3 nucleotides read TGTGCCAGCAGCTTAGATGGCGGACCGCAGTTCTTC. It codes for CASSLDGGPQFF.

This chain links TRBV25-1 with TRBJ2-7; the match to TRBD1 covers 10 bases. The CDR3 is 14 amino acids. The germline V gene encodes CDR1 MGHDK and CDR2 SYGVNS. Trimming at V came to 4 bases and at J to 4 bases, leaving 4 bases not matched to a gene. The CDR3 nucleotides read TGTGCCAGCAGTGGCGGGACAGGGGTGTACGAGCAGTACTTC. Translated: CASSGGTGVYEQYF.

In its sample, this clone was seen once. The genes are TRBV19 and TRBJ1-4; D is unresolved. Trimming removed 3 bases from V and 9 bases from J, with 14 bases in between. CDR1 and CDR2 (germline): LNHDA, SQIVND (reference sequence). The CDR3 sequence is 14 residues long. The CDR3 sequence is CASSIRLESQKLFF. The CDR3 nucleotides read TGTGCCAGTAGTATCCGCCTGGAATCCCAAAAACTGTTTTTT.

The chain carries TRBV28 and TRBJ1-2; D might be TRBD1 (6 bases). This CDR3 contains 14 residues. Germline V gene sequence: CDR1 MDHEN, CDR2 SYDVKM. Deletions cut 2 bases from V and 2 bases from J, with 9 bases between. The CDR3, as DNA: TGTGCCAGCAGTTTAAGGCAGGGGAACTATGGCTACACCTTC. Protein sequence: CASSLRQGNYGYTF.

The CDR3 coding sequence is TGTGCCAGCAGGGGCAGGGCCACTAATGAAAAACTGTTTTTT. Amino acids: CASRGRATNEKLFF. This chain uses TRBV6-1 with TRBJ1-4, with D perhaps matching TRBD1 (5 bases). Trimming stripped 6 bases from V and 2 bases from J, with 10 bases between. CDR3 length equals 14 residues. Germline CDR1 MNHNS, CDR2 SASEGT.

The chain uses TRBV19 and TRBJ2-7; 13 bases fit TRBD2. The length of the CDR3 is 15 residues. Germline V gene lookup returns CDR1 LNHDA and CDR2 SQIVND (reference sequence). J gave up 3 bases and V 6 bases, and 5 bases lay outside the gene matches. CDR3 coding DNA: TGTGCCAGTAGCCCCGGGACTAGCGGGGACTACGAGCAGTACTTC. Its protein is CASSPGTSGDYEQYF.

The sample holds one count of this clone. The V and J genes are TRBV4-1 and TRBJ2-2; 8 nucleotides line up with TRBD2. This CDR3 comprises 16 residues. V shed 4 bases and J 0 bases; nucleotides not matched to a gene: 4. Germline CDR1 is MGHRA and CDR2 is YSYEKL. CDR3 coding DNA: TGCGCCAGCAGCCTCTCCGGGAGGGCGAACACCGGGGAGCTGTTTTTT. This sequence encodes CASSLSGRANTGELFF.

The rearrangement joins TRBV5-1 to TRBJ1-3; 7 bases map to TRBD1. The ends lost 4 bases at V and 0 bases at J; junction bases unmatched: 4. The CDR3 is 15 residues long. Germline CDR1 is SGHRS and CDR2 is YFSETQ. The CDR3: CASSERQGSGNTIYF. In DNA form, the CDR3 reads TGCGCCAGCAGCGAGAGACAGGGCTCTGGAAACACCATATATTTT.

This chain links TRBV28 with TRBJ2-4; D is unclear. Per the germline V gene, CDR1 is MDHEN and CDR2 is SYDVKM. The CDR3 totals 14 residues. Trimming cost V 2 bases and J 9 bases, with 14 bases left between them. DNA for the CDR3: TGTGCCAGCAGTTTAGGCAGCGACCCGAGCATTCAGTACTTC. Residues: CASSLGSDPSIQYF.

This clone was counted once. The J gene is TRBJ2-2, the V gene TRBV6-1; 9 bases line up with TRBD2. The CDR3 contains 15 residues. Germline V gene lookup returns CDR1 MNHNS and CDR2 SASEGT. With 6 bases clipped from V and 4 bases from J, the junction kept 6 bases outside the gene matches. Written as DNA, the CDR3 is TGTGCCAGCAGCTTTGAAGCGGGAGGCACCGGGGAGCTGTTTTTT. Translation: CASSFEAGGTGELFF.

CDR3 DNA sequence: TGTGCCAGCAGCTCGGGGTCTTCCACTGAAGCTTTCTTT. Translating gives CASSSGSSTEAFF. The chain links TRBV5-6 to TRBJ1-1; no clear D. The CDR3 has 13 residues. Germline V gene lookup returns CDR1 SGHDT and CDR2 YYEEEE. V was cut by 3 bases and J by 4 bases, with 10 bases left in between.

J is TRBJ2-7 and V is TRBV4-1; the D call may be TRBD1 or TRBD2 (5 bases each). The ends were cut back, 4 bases at V and 3 bases at J, with 16 bases in the middle. Germline CDR1 reads MGHRA; CDR2 reads YSYEKL. The CDR3 spans 15 residues. The CDR3 DNA reads as TGCGCCAGCAGCCCTCGAGAGACAGCGGTCTACGAGCAGTACTTC. Translating gives CASSPRETAVYEQYF.

The rearrangement uses TRBV9 and TRBJ1-1; TRBD1 agrees at 9 bases. Germline V CDR1 and CDR2: SGDLS, YYNGEE. There are 14 residues in the CDR3. J lost 6 bases, V lost 0 bases, and 3 bases had no gene match. The CDR3 protein is CASSVEGQGPEAFF. The CDR3 DNA reads TGTGCCAGCAGCGTAGAGGGACAGGGTCCTGAAGCTTTCTTT.

The rearrangement uses TRBV10-3 and TRBJ2-3; D may match TRBD1 or TRBD2 (5 bases each). This CDR3 has 15 residues. The V end was cut by 3 bases, the J end by 2 bases, with 12 bases between. From germline, CDR1 is ENHRY and CDR2 SYGVKD. The CDR3 DNA is TGTGCCATCAGTGAAGGGGCGGGCTACACAGATACGCAGTATTTT. Translating it yields CAISEGAGYTDTQYF.

This sequence joins TRBV10-3 and TRBJ2-1, with 10 bases aligning to TRBD2. Looked up from germline, CDR1 is ENHRY and CDR2 is SYGVKD. The V and J ends lost 6 bases and 6 bases, in that order; junction bases with no gene match: 8. This CDR3 has 15 residues. The CDR3 region is CAISPTSGTLNEQFF. DNA for the CDR3: TGTGCCATCAGCCCCACTAGCGGGACTCTCAATGAGCAGTTCTTC.

The J gene is TRBJ2-7, the V gene TRBV5-1; 8 bases map to TRBD2. CDR1 is SGHRS, CDR2 YFSETQ, per germline. CDR3 length: 16 amino acids. After removal of 0 bases from V and 0 bases from J, the junction contained 5 bases not matched to a gene. CDR3 sequence (DNA): TGCGCCAGCAGCTTGGCCCTGAGCGGGAGCTCCTACGAGCAGTACTTC. This encodes CASSLALSGSSYEQYF. The variable domain in full, completed from reference TRBV5-1 and TRBJ2-7, reads KAGVTQTPRYLIKTRGQQVTLSCSPISGHRSVSWYQQTPGQGLQFLFEYFSETQRNKGNFPGRFSGRQFSNSRSEMNVSTLELGDSALYLCASSLALSGSSYEQYFGPGTRLTVT.

The rearrangement uses TRBV6-1 and TRBJ1-1; no definite D call. Germline loops: CDR1 MNHNS, CDR2 SASEGT. The CDR3 consists of 14 residues. Trimming left V 0 bases short and J 4 bases short, with 9 bases between. CDR3 sequence (DNA): TGTGCCAGCAGTGAAGCAGGTTCGAGCACTGAAGCTTTCTTT. Translation: CASSEAGSSTEAFF.

This chain uses TRBV28 with TRBJ1-4, with D possibly being TRBD1 (5 bases). This CDR3 spans 15 amino acids. V shed 3 bases and J shed 3 bases, with 11 bases lying between them. Germline assignment: CDR1 MDHEN and CDR2 SYDVKM. The CDR3 region has the DNA TGTGCCAGCAGTTTGGCGGGGGGTCCTAATGAAAAACTGTTTTTT. This codes for CASSLAGGPNEKLFF.

The gene calls are TRBV30 and TRBJ1-2, with D possibly TRBD1 on 5 matching bases. V gave up 3 bases and J gave up 1 base, with 12 bases separating them. CDR1 and CDR2 from the germline V gene are GTSNPN and SVGIG (reference sequence). This CDR3 region has 14 residues. The CDR3 coding sequence is TGTGCCTGGAGCGTGTCAGGGCATAACTATGGCTACACCTTC. This translates into CAWSVSGHNYGYTF.

The chain carries TRBV19 and TRBJ2-5, with 8 positions matching TRBD2. Germline V lookup: CDR1 LNHDA, CDR2 SQIVND (reference sequence). Trimming removed 5 bases from V and 0 bases from J; junction bases left unmatched: 5. The CDR3 sequence is 15 residues long. CDR3 protein: CASSPRGVYQETQYF. Written as DNA, the CDR3 is TGTGCCAGTAGTCCGCGGGGGGTGTACCAAGAGACCCAGTACTTC.

The V and J genes are TRBV6-1 and TRBJ1-2, with a tentative D call TRBD1 (5 bases). The germline V gene encodes CDR1 MNHNS and CDR2 SASEGT. V lost 1 base and J 4 bases, leaving 10 bases between the germline ends. The CDR3 sequence is 14 residues long. This chain's CDR3 is CASSEGGRSYGYTF. CDR3 bases: TGTGCCAGCAGTGAAGGGGGGAGGAGCTATGGCTACACCTTC.

The V and J genes are TRBV2 and TRBJ1-4, with a tentative D call TRBD1 (6 bases). CDR1 SNHLY and CDR2 FYNNEI come from the germline V gene. The CDR3 totals 14 residues. V was pared by 4 bases and J by 0 bases, with 6 bases between. The CDR3 coding sequence is TGTGCCAGCAGTGGACAGGCAACTAATGAAAAACTGTTTTTT. Residues: CASSGQATNEKLFF. Full variable domain (remainder filled in from reference TRBV2 and TRBJ1-4): EPEVTQTPSHQVTQMGQEVILRCVPISNHLYFYWYRQILGQKVEFLVSFYNNEISEKSEIFDDQFSVERPDGSNFTLKIRSTKLEDSAMYFCASSGQATNEKLFFGSGTQLSVL.